The next 13 T cell receptor beta chains were all read from a single sample in a study of CD8 T cells in Susac syndrome. RNA, at about 0.45 to 1 ug, was reverse transcribed with random hexamers. One entry per CDR3 protein results from TCRdb running MiXCR on the immunoSEQ multiplex PCR reads. Of about 300,000 distinct CDR3 sequences detected, under 95% appear once; the ten largest clones hold about 0.07%. Material for sequencing was CD4+ T cells from PBMCs. The receptors come from a human donor with multiple sclerosis.

This chain links TRBV19 with TRBJ1-5; D is perhaps TRBD1 (6 bases). Looked up from germline, CDR1 is LNHDA and CDR2 is SQIVND (reference sequence). V lost 11 bases and J 4 bases, leaving 18 bases between the germline ends. The CDR3 sequence is 14 residues long. The CDR3 DNA sequence: TGTGCCTCCTCGTACGCAGGGGAAAATCAGCCCCAGCATTTT. This translates into CASSYAGENQPQHF.

The chain recombines TRBV29-1 with TRBJ1-2; 12 bases line up with TRBD1. This CDR3 comprises 14 residues. The V gene's germline CDR1 is SQVTM and CDR2 ANQGSEA. The CDR3 region is CTTRMGQGAGGYTF. The CDR3 DNA sequence: TGCACCACAAGAATGGGACAGGGGGCTGGTGGCTACACCTTC. The full variable domain, its missing parts supplied by reference TRBV29-1 and TRBJ1-2, is SAVISQKPSRDICQRGTSLTIQCQVDSQVTMMFWYRQQPGQSLTLIATANQGSEATYESGFVIDKFPISRPNLTFSTLTVSNMSPEDSSIYLCTTRMGQGAGGYTFGSGTRLTVV.

The chain combines TRBV29-1 with TRBJ2-3, with a weak D call TRBD2 (6 bases). The CDR3 has 13 residues. Trimming removed 7 bases from V and 0 bases from J, with 11 bases in between. The germline gives CDR1 SQVTM, CDR2 ANQGSEA. The CDR3 loop reads CSADGTSTDTQYF. As DNA, the CDR3 is TGCAGCGCAGACGGGACTAGCACAGATACGCAGTATTTT.

The chain uses TRBV20-1 and TRBJ1-6, with D perhaps matching TRBD1 (5 bases). V lost 3 bases, J lost 1 base, and 10 bases lay in between. The CDR3 consists of 15 residues. Germline-derived CDR1 and CDR2 are DFQATT and SNEGSKA (reference sequence). The CDR3, as DNA: TGCAGTGCTAGGACCAGGGTATCCTATAATTCACCCCTCCACTTT. This codes for CSARTRVSYNSPLHF.

The V and J genes are TRBV18 and TRBJ1-1; D call uncertain. This CDR3 has 14 amino acids. Trimming left V 5 bases short and J 4 bases short, with 14 bases between. The germline V gene has CDR1 KGHSH and CDR2 LQKENI. The CDR3 nucleotides read TGTGCCAGCTCATCGACCCCCCTGGGCACTGAAGCTTTCTTT. This sequence encodes CASSSTPLGTEAFF. The full variable domain, in which reference TRBV18 and TRBJ1-1 provide the parts outside the CDR3, is NAGVMQNPRHLVRRRGQEARLRCSPMKGHSHVYWYRQLPEEGLKFMVYLQKENIIDESGMPKERFSAEFPKEGPSILRIQQVVRGDSAAYFCASSSTPLGTEAFFGQGTRLTVV.

The chain is built from TRBV30 and TRBJ2-2; D not resolved. This CDR3 is built from 16 residues. Trimming removed 0 bases from V and 3 bases from J, with 14 bases in between. Looked up from germline, CDR1 is GTSNPN and CDR2 is SVGIG (reference sequence). In DNA, the CDR3 is TGTGCCTGGAGTGTATCCCCCGGGTGGGACACCGGGGAGCTGTTTTTT. Protein sequence: CAWSVSPGWDTGELFF.

The chain employs TRBV7-3 and TRBJ2-5; a possible D gene is TRBD1 (6 bases). Per the germline V gene, CDR1 is SGHTA and CDR2 is FQGTGA. The CDR3 contains 15 residues. The V and J ends lost 5 bases and 4 bases respectively, with 17 bases between them. The CDR3 reads CASSPTGKRTETQYF. CDR3 DNA: TGTGCCAGCAGCCCCACAGGGAAACGAACAGAGACCCAGTACTTC.

As for this clonotype: A read error may account for a junction end that differs from germline. The V gene is TRBV3-1, the J gene TRBJ2-7, with D possibly called TRBD1 or TRBD2 (5 bases each). Germline assignment: CDR1 LGHDT and CDR2 YNNKEL (reference sequence). This CDR3 comprises 13 residues. CDR3 amino acids: CASSQASGTQGSF. CDR3 coding DNA: TGTGCCAGCAGCCAAGCCTCCGGGACCCAGGGCAGCTTC.

DNA of the CDR3: TGCGCCAGCAGCTCACAGGACCTCTCTGGGGCCAACGTCCTGACTTTC. Protein sequence: CASSSQDLSGANVLTF. The rearrangement uses TRBV5-1 and TRBJ2-6, with a weak D call TRBD1 (5 bases). The CDR3 consists of 16 residues. In germline, CDR1 is SGHRS, CDR2 YFSETQ. With 3 bases removed from V and 0 bases from J, the gap between germline ends came to 10 bases.

CDR3 sequence (DNA): TGCGCCAGCGGACTAGCGGGGGGGCCAGATACGCAGTATTTT. Its translation: CASGLAGGPDTQYF. This rearrangement joins TRBV5-1 to TRBJ2-3; 15 nucleotides match TRBD2. J was trimmed by 4 bases and V by 7 bases; bases with no gene match: 1. This CDR3 has 14 amino acids. Germline V CDR1 and CDR2: SGHRS, YFSETQ. Supplemented by reference TRBV5-1 and TRBJ2-3, the full variable domain reads KAGVTQTPRYLIKTRGQQVTLSCSPISGHRSVSWYQQTPGQGLQFLFEYFSETQRNKGNFPGRFSGRQFSNSRSEMNVSTLELGDSALYLCASGLAGGPDTQYFGPGTRLTVL.

V is TRBV6-1 and J is TRBJ2-2; D gene unclear. This CDR3 is 17 amino acids long. V lost 7 bases, J lost 2 bases, and 20 bases lay in between. CDR1 MNHNS and CDR2 SASEGT come from the germline V gene. CDR3 sequence: CASTDLPLPPNTGELFF. The CDR3 coding sequence is TGTGCCAGCACCGACCTACCCCTACCCCCCAACACCGGGGAGCTGTTTTTT.

Only one count was recorded for this clonotype. CDR3 protein: CASSARGGNTGELFF. The DNA for the CDR3 is TGTGCCAGCTCCGCACGGGGGGGGAACACCGGGGAGCTGTTTTTT. The gene calls are TRBV2 and TRBJ2-2, with 8 bases matching TRBD2. Per germline, CDR1 SNHLY and CDR2 FYNNEI. The CDR3 is 15 amino acids. V was pared by 8 bases and J by 1 base, with 6 bases of the junction left unmatched.

The chain joins TRBV27 to TRBJ1-4, with D possibly TRBD1 on 5 matching bases. Germline loops: CDR1 MNHEY, CDR2 SMNVEV (reference sequence). Trimming cost V 5 bases and J 7 bases, with 17 bases left between them. This CDR3 is 15 amino acids long. The CDR3 region has the DNA TGTGCCAGCAGTCCCCTTCGAGGGGCCAGTGAAAAACTGTTTTTT. Its translation: CASSPLRGASEKLFF.